Below, 18 T cell receptor beta chains from the same sample are listed, as sequenced in a study of T-cell reconstitution after alpha-beta-depleted transplantation in children. Unique molecular identifiers were used in preparing the TCRbeta library. Using its own MiXCR run on the PCR reads, TCRdb lists one record per CDR3 protein. The sample shows a few hundred thousand distinct CDR3 sequences, roughly 14% of them seen only once. Source: PBMCs, taken from the stem cell graft. All receptors derive from a human donor who donated a stem cell graft to a child with Fanconi anemia.

The J gene is TRBJ2-7, the V gene TRBV20-1; 7 nucleotides agree with TRBD1. This CDR3 contains 13 residues. V lost 6 bases to trimming and J lost 2 bases; unmatched junction nucleotides: 7. Germline-derived CDR1 and CDR2 are DFQATT and SNEGSKA (reference sequence). The CDR3 sequence: CSATVGQPYEQYF. CDR3 coding DNA: TGCAGTGCCACCGTGGGACAGCCCTACGAGCAGTACTTC.

CDR3 bases: TGTGCCAGCTCTTACGCGACATTCTACGAGCAGTACTTC. Its protein product is CASSYATFYEQYF. The V gene is TRBV6-6, the J gene TRBJ2-7; D is undetermined. The CDR3 spans 13 residues. V shed 8 bases and J shed 3 bases, with 14 bases lying between them. Germline CDR1 MNHNY, CDR2 SVGAGI (reference sequence).

This rearrangement joins TRBV5-6 to TRBJ2-2; D call uncertain. V was pared by 3 bases and J by 0 bases, with 6 bases between. CDR1 and CDR2 (germline): SGHDT, YYEEEE. The length of the CDR3 is 14 residues. In DNA, the CDR3 is TGTGCCAGCAGCTGGGCCGCGAACACCGGGGAGCTGTTTTTT. As protein: CASSWAANTGELFF.

This clonotype was recorded at least ten times. J is TRBJ2-3 and V is TRBV9; D is possibly TRBD1 or TRBD2 (5 bases each). The germline V gene encodes CDR1 SGDLS and CDR2 YYNGEE. Trimming shortened V by 6 bases and J by 2 bases, and 13 bases separated the two germline ends. This CDR3 comprises 14 residues. The CDR3 region has the DNA TGTGCCAGCAAGGTCGGGGCAGACACAGATACGCAGTATTTT. Translation gives CASKVGADTDTQYF.

The gene calls are TRBV7-9 and TRBJ1-4; the match to TRBD1 covers 8 bases. Germline CDR1 reads SEHNR; CDR2 reads FQNEAQ (reference sequence). There are 14 residues in the CDR3. The V and J ends lost 4 bases and 4 bases, in that order; junction bases with no gene match: 2. CDR3 sequence (DNA): TGTGCCAGCAGCTCCAGGGGGCTTAATGAAAAACTGTTTTTT. As protein: CASSSRGLNEKLFF.

This clonotype was observed a few times. The chain links TRBV12-5 to TRBJ2-7; D not resolved. The CDR3 has 12 amino acids. V lost 1 base to trimming and J lost 4 bases, with 5 bases between them. Germline V gives CDR1 LGHNT, CDR2 FRNRAP. CDR3: CASGLDRYEQYF. The CDR3 region has the DNA TGTGCTAGTGGTTTGGACAGATACGAGCAGTACTTC.

This clonotype was observed a handful of times. The chain joins TRBV7-2 to TRBJ2-7, with D perhaps TRBD1 (6 bases). V shed 6 bases and J shed 2 bases, with 14 bases lying between them. Germline V CDR1 and CDR2: SGHTA, FQGNSA. This CDR3 has 14 amino acids. The CDR3: CASSTDRTAYEQYF. CDR3 nucleotides: TGTGCCAGCAGTACCGACAGGACGGCCTACGAGCAGTACTTC.

In its sample, this clonotype was seen many times. The gene calls are TRBV6-1 and TRBJ2-3; 8 positions match TRBD2. V shed 4 bases and J 3 bases; nucleotides not matched to a gene: 6. The CDR3 loop spans 15 amino acids. Germline V gives CDR1 MNHNS, CDR2 SASEGT. As DNA, the CDR3 is TGTGCCAGCAGTGTGTTACGGGGGGGAACAGATACGCAGTATTTT. Amino acid sequence: CASSVLRGGTDTQYF.

This clonotype was picked up many times. This sequence joins TRBV6-1 and TRBJ2-1; 7 bases line up with TRBD1. From germline, CDR1 is MNHNS and CDR2 SASEGT. This CDR3 is built from 15 residues. The ends lost 6 bases at V and 12 bases at J; junction bases unmatched: 17. CDR3 sequence (DNA): TGTGCCAGCAGCAACACAGGGGTACAGATACCAATGCAGTTCTTC. This sequence encodes CASSNTGVQIPMQFF.

This clonotype occurred many times. The chain recombines TRBV12-3 or TRBV12-4 with TRBJ2-5; the D is unclear. CDR3 length: 15 amino acids. Deletions cut 3 bases from V and 2 bases from J, with 13 bases between. The CDR3: CASSFALGIQETQYF. The CDR3 bases are TGTGCCAGCAGTTTCGCATTAGGAATTCAAGAGACCCAGTACTTC.

This clonotype was detected only a few times. CDR3 DNA sequence: TGTGCCAGCAGCTTACTGGGCCGCCTGTACCAAGAGACCCAGTACTTC. Translating gives CASSLLGRLYQETQYF. V gene TRBV11-2 combines with J gene TRBJ2-5; no clear D. The CDR3 is made up of 16 amino acids. V was clipped by 2 bases and J by 0 bases, with 13 bases between them. Germline V gives CDR1 SGHAT, CDR2 FQNNGV. The variable domain in full, with the rest retrieved from reference TRBV11-2 and TRBJ2-5, is EAGVAQSPRYKIIEKRQSVAFWCNPISGHATLYWYQQILGQGPKLLIQFQNNGVVDDSQLPKDRFSAERLKGVDSTLKIQPAKLEDSAVYLCASSLLGRLYQETQYFGPGTRLLVL.

The rearrangement links TRBV27 to TRBJ2-1; 8 nucleotides line up with TRBD2. V dropped 2 bases and J dropped 4; count of bases not matched to a gene: 7. The germline gives CDR1 MNHEY, CDR2 SMNVEV (reference sequence). The CDR3 has 16 amino acids. CDR3 in DNA: TGTGCCAGCAGTTTAAGCCTAGCGGGCTGGTACAATGAGCAGTTCTTC. Translated, it gives CASSLSLAGWYNEQFF.

This clonotype was counted a few times. This chain links TRBV20-1 with TRBJ1-2, with no clear D. The CDR3 is 12 residues long. With 0 bases removed from V and 4 bases from J, the gap between germline ends came to 6 bases. Per the germline V gene, CDR1 is DFQATT and CDR2 is SNEGSKA (reference sequence). Written as DNA, the CDR3 is TGCAGTGCTAGAGAGGGGATCTATGGCTACACCTTC. It codes for CSAREGIYGYTF.

The chain has TRBV5-1 and TRBJ2-5; a weak D match, TRBD1 (5 bases). CDR1 is SGHRS, CDR2 YFSETQ, per germline. V shed 2 bases and J shed 0 bases, with 14 bases lying between them. The CDR3 is made up of 16 amino acids. CDR3 nucleotide sequence: TGCGCCAGCAGCTTCGACCCTCAGGGTCACCAAGAGACCCAGTACTTC. Amino acids: CASSFDPQGHQETQYF.

On this clonotype itself: This could be a read error, since a much larger clone is one nucleotide away. The chain carries TRBV5-1 and TRBJ1-1; TRBD1 matches at 8 bases. The CDR3 extends over 15 amino acids. Germline V gives CDR1 SGHRS, CDR2 YFSETQ. J was trimmed by 5 bases and V by 3 bases; bases with no gene match: 9. CDR3 protein: CASSSTTGGETEAFF. The CDR3 nucleotides are TGCGCCAGCAGCTCAACTACAGGGGGAGAGACTGAAGCTTTCTTT.

This clonotype has ten or more counts. The chain has TRBV12-3 or TRBV12-4 and TRBJ2-3; D ambiguous. The CDR3 length is 13 residues. V was clipped by 3 bases and J by 0 bases, with 4 bases between them. As DNA, the CDR3 is TGTGCCAGCAGTTTGTTCAGCACAGATACGCAGTATTTT. Its protein product is CASSLFSTDTQYF.

This chain uses TRBV7-2 with TRBJ1-6, with 8 nucleotides matching TRBD1. There are 16 residues in the CDR3. V lost 1 base and J lost 9; bases outside the gene matches: 8. Germline loops: CDR1 SGHTA, CDR2 FQGNSA. CDR3 nucleotide sequence: TGTGCCAGCAGCTTAGGGACGGACAGGGTGTCTTCACCCCTCCACTTT. It codes for CASSLGTDRVSSPLHF. The full variable domain, with the rest looked up from reference TRBV7-2 and TRBJ1-6, is GAGVSQSPSNKVTEKGKDVELRCDPISGHTALYWYRQSLGQGLEFLIYFQGNSAPDKSGLPSDRFSAERTGGSVSTLTIQRTQQEDSAVYLCASSLGTDRVSSPLHFGNGTRLTVT.

The V call is TRBV4-3, the J call TRBJ1-1; 8 nucleotides agree with TRBD1. Germline CDR1 reads LGHNA; CDR2 reads YSLEER. V was pared by 3 bases and J by 7 bases, with 7 bases of the junction left unmatched. The CDR3 is 14 residues long. CDR3 nucleotides: TGCGCCAGCAGCCACCAACAGGGGGTAGATGAAGCTTTCTTT. This translates into CASSHQQGVDEAFF.